This TCR beta chain was identified in a study of blood T cells in healthy people across ages (dated by TCRdb to between 2014 and 2016). Concerning the study at large: In model experiments, template switching captured about one uniquely barcoded TCR beta cDNA molecule for every two T cells. The study measured age-related changes in TCR beta repertoire diversity using deep sequencing normalized with unique cDNA molecular identifiers. Donors were grouped into four age groups: young (average roughly 17 years), middle-aged (around 39), aged (over 55) and long-lived (around 80). Two additional independent replicas of 1 million unique cDNA reads from the same blood draw were analyzed for two donors (one aged 18 to 29 and one aged 80 or older). What the research found in general, with its limitations: Observed TCR beta diversity per million T cells fell roughly linearly with age, and a significant reduction was already apparent by age around 39. Estimates of total diversity based on one million sequenced T cells were regarded as lower bounds and as underestimates. Because donor CMV infection status was unknown, age-related changes in expanded clonotypes were potentially confounded. The percentage of naive T cells measured by flow cytometry correlated strongly with observed TCR beta diversity. Compared with the aged group, the long-lived group had more naive CD4+ T cells, fewer expanded clones and increased TCR diversity, a pattern suggesting age selection. Conclusive comparison of naive and antigen-experienced compartments was prevented by the profiling of bulk unsorted PBMCs.

The donors were under 40 Caucasian individuals from Russia, aged roughly 6 to 100 years, who were systemically healthy. About 9.6 milliliters of peripheral blood were collected from each donor into EDTA-treated Vacutainer tubes. PBMCs were isolated by Ficoll-Paque density-gradient centrifugation, with at least 6.5 million obtained per sample. Trizol reagent was used to extract total RNA from the PBMCs, yielding at least 5 micrograms per sample. Naive CD45RAhigh/CD27high T cell percentages were measured by flow cytometry on a PBMC aliquot from every donor. The V and J ends are trimmed by 2 bases and 1 base, leaving 8 bases between them. In the germline V gene, CDR1 corresponds to MNHEY and CDR2 to SVGAGI. The CDR3 contains 14 residues, cysteine and phenylalanine counted. Just CDR3 DNA is preserved here, 42 bases in frame from base 1. The library was prepared using 5' RACE. TCRdb shows the sequencer as Illumina HiSeq 2500. A second PCR of roughly 6 to 12 cycles was run with a J-beta primer mix and a sample-barcoded 5' primer. A template-switch 5' adaptor carrying 12 random nucleotides introduced a unique molecular identifier onto each TCR beta cDNA molecule. Each sample yielded at least 2.5 million CDR3-containing paired-end reads. First-strand cDNA synthesis was performed from all RNA using the Mint cDNA synthesis kit, with priming by a TRBC-specific oligonucleotide. All cDNA was treated with uracil-DNA glycosylase and then went through a first 18-cycle PCR with the universal primers M1SS and BC2_uni_R. The original methods were these. For normalization, 1 million high-quality reads, each with a distinct molecular identifier, were randomly selected from each sample. Reads sharing molecular identifiers were discarded rather than binned into consensus sequences. MiTCR, set to a Q25 quality threshold and the strictest error-elimination algorithm, was used for CDR3 identification, clonotype clustering and error correction. A nonparametric unseen species model using Euler transformation provided a lower-bound estimate of total TCR beta diversity. In TCRdb, the public reads were trimmed at Q25 with fastp and aligned with MiXCR, with productive beta chains retained. One record per CDR3 amino acid sequence lists the most common genes and DNA. None of the V and J calls come from the authors' own analysis; TCRdb made them. The sample table records around 1,000,000 distinct CDR3 sequences; approximately 25% of these occur just once. The ten largest clones represent approximately 0.71% of the sample.

This clonotype has only a few counts. There is no known antigen for this receptor. Per-base qualities were not stored, and no clone one base away is much larger. These data were also filed under a second study, of T cells of mothers and their children. Reported in the second study: Nine systemically healthy Caucasian individuals, comprising three mothers and their six children, were included as donors. cDNA synthesis consumed the entire amount of extracted RNA, loaded at approximately 1.6 ug RNA in each 15 ul reaction. Sample barcodes and 2-4 random nucleotides were added via the M1S primer in the second PCR. More than 8.5 million TCR beta CDR3 reads were obtained from each mother, and some 3.2 million reads were obtained from each child. Thymic selection shapes the output of TCR recombination in a similar way in related and unrelated pairs, and inherited differences have a minor effect. Related mother-child pairs always showed normalized repertoire overlap that was slightly higher than in unrelated mother-child pairs, though the difference was never significant. Persistent microchimeric T cell clones were not detected, at a sensitivity of about 90 clones per million clonotypes. Deep NGS was used in the study to compare the TCR beta repertoires of mothers and children and to look for features that separate related mother-child pairs from unrelated individuals. Mothers averaged roughly 40 +/- 4 years of age and children averaged approximately 11 +/- 4 years. After adapters were ligated using NEBNext reagents, the libraries underwent 100+100 nt paired-end sequencing on an Illumina HiSeq 2000. Mother and child libraries were prepared a month apart and sequenced in separate runs to prevent cross-contamination. Each donor had between about 450,000 and 2,100,000 distinct TCR beta clonotypes identified. Naive TCR beta clonotypes were estimated from low-frequency clonotypes matched to each donor's FACS-determined naive share, without sorting.

The sequenced sample was blood. The TCR was taken from a girl aged 2 to 10 in good health. This sequence uses TRBV6-5 and TRBJ1-1, with a tentative D gene TRBD1 over 5 matching bases. The base sequence is TGTGCCAGCAGTTACGACAGAACGAACACTGAAGCTTTCTTT. It encodes CASSYDRTNTEAFF.